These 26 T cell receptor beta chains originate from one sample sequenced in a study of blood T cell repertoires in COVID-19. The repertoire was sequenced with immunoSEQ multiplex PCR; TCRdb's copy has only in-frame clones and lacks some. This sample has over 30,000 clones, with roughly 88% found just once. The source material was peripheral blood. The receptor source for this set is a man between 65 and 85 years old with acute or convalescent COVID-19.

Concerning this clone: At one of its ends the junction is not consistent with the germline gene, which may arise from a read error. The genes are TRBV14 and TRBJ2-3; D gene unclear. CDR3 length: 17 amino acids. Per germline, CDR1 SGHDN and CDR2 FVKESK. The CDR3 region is CASSQDSIGHITDTQYF. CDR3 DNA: TGTGCCAGCAGTCAAGACTCCATCGGTCATATCACAGATACGCAGTATTTT.

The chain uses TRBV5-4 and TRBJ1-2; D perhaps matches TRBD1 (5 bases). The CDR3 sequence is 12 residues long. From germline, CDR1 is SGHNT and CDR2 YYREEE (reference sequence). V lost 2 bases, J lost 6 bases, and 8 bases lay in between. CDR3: CASSFTGDGYTF. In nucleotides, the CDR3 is TGTGCCAGCAGCTTTACGGGGGATGGCTACACCTTC.

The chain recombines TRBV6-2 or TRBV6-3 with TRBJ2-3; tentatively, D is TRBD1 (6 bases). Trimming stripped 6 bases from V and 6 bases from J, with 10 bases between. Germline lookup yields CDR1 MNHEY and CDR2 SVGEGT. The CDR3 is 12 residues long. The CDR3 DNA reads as TGTGCCAGCAGCGACCAGGGGGATACGCAGTATTTT. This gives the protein CASSDQGDTQYF.

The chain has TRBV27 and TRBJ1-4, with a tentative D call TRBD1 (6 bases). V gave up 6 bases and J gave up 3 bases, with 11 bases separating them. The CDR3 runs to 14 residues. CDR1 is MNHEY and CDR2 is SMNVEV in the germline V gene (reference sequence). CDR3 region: CASRLGGSNEKLFF. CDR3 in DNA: TGTGCCAGCAGGCTTGGGGGCTCTAATGAAAAACTGTTTTTT.

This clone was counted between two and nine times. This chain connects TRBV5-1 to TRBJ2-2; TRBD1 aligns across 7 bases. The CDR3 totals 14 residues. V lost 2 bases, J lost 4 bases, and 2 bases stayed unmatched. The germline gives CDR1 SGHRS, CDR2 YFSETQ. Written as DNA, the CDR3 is TGCGCCAGCAGCTTCGAGGGGGCCACCGGGGAGCTGTTTTTT. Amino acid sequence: CASSFEGATGELFF.

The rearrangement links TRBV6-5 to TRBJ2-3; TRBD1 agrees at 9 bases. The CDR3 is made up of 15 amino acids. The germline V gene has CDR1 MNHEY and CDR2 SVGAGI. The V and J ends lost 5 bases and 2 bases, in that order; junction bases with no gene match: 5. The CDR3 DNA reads TGTGCCAGCAGTCGACGACAGGGGGTCACAGATACGCAGTATTTT. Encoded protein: CASSRRQGVTDTQYF.

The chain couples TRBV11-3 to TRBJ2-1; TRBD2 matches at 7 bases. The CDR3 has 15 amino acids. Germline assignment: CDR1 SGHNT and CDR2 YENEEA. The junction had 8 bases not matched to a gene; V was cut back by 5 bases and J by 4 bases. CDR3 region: CASSGSGKSYNEQFF. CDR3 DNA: TGTGCCAGCAGCGGGAGCGGGAAGAGTTACAATGAGCAGTTCTTC.

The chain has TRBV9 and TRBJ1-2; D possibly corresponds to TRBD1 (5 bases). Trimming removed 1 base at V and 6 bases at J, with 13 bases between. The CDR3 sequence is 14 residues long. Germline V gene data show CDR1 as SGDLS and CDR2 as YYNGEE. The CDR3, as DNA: TGTGCCAGCAGCGTAACCGGTGGGGGGGATGGCTACACCTTC. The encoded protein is CASSVTGGGDGYTF. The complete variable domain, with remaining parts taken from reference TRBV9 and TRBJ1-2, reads DSGVTQTPKHLITATGQRVTLRCSPRSGDLSVYWYQQSLDQGLQFLIQYYNGEERAKGNILERFSAQQFPDLHSELNLSSLELGDSALYFCASSVTGGGDGYTFGSGTRLTVV.

This CDR3 reads CATSDAPQGKGLYNEQFF. CDR3 sequence (DNA): TGTGCCACCAGTGATGCCCCCCAGGGAAAGGGGCTCTACAATGAGCAGTTCTTC. V usage is TRBV24-1 and J usage is TRBJ2-1; a possible D gene is TRBD1 (5 bases). CDR3 length: 18 residues. Between the trimmed V and J ends, which lost 3 bases and 3 bases, there was a span of 20 bases. Germline V gene lookup returns CDR1 KGHDR and CDR2 SFDVKD.

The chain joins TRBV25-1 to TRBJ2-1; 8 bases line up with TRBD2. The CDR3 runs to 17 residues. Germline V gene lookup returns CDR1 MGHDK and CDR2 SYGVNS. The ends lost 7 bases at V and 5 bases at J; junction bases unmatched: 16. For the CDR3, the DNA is TGTGCCAGCAAAGTTCTATGGGAGCGGGAGAAACACAATGAGCAGTTCTTC. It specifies CASKVLWEREKHNEQFF.

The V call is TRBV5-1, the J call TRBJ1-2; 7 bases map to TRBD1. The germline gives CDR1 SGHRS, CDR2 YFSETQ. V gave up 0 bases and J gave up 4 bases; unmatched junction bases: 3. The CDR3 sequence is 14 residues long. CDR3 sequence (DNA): TGCGCCAGCAGCTTGGACAGGGGCAGCTATGGCTACACCTTC. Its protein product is CASSLDRGSYGYTF.

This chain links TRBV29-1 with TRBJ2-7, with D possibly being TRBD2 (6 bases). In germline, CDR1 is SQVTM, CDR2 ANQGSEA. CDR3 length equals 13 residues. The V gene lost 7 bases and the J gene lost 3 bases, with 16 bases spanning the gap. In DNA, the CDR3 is TGCAGCGCAACCGGGACTGGGAACTACGAGCAGTACTTC. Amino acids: CSATGTGNYEQYF.

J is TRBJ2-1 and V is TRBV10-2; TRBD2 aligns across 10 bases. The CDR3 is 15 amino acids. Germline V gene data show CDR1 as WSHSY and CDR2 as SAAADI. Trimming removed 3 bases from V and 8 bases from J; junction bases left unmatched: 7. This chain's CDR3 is CASSDKAGGYDEQFF. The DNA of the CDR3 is TGCGCCAGCAGTGACAAAGCGGGAGGGTACGATGAGCAGTTCTTC.

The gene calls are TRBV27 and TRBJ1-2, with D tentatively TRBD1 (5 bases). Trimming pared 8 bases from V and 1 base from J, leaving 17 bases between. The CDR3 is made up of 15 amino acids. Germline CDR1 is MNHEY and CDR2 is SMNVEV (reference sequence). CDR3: CASGKGANLNYGYTF. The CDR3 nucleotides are TGTGCCAGCGGGAAAGGGGCCAACCTTAACTATGGCTACACCTTC.

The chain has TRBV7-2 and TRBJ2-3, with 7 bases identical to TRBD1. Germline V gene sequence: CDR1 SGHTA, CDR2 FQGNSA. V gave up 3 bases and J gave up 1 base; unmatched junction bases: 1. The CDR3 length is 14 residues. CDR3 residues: CASSFGQGTDTQYF. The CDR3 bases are TGTGCCAGCAGCTTTGGACAGGGCACAGATACGCAGTATTTT. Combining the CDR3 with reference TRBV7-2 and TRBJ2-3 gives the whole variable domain GAGVSQSPSNKVTEKGKDVELRCDPISGHTALYWYRQSLGQGLEFLIYFQGNSAPDKSGLPSDRFSAERTGGSVSTLTIQRTQQEDSAVYLCASSFGQGTDTQYFGPGTRLTVL.

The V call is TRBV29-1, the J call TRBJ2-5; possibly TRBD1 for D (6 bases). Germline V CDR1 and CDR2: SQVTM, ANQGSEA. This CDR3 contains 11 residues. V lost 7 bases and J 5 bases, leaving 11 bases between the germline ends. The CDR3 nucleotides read TGCAGCGCACAGGGCTGGGAGACCCAGTACTTC. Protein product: CSAQGWETQYF.

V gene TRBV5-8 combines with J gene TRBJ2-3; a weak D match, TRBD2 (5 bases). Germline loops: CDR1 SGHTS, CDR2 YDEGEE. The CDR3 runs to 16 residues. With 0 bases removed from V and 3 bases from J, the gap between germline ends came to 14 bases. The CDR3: CASSLVVGLGTDTQYF. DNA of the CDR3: TGTGCCAGCAGCTTGGTAGTCGGACTGGGGACAGATACGCAGTATTTT.

CDR3 in amino acids: CASSLGPSTGNTEAFF. CDR3 in DNA: TGTGCCAGCAGCTTGGGACCCTCCACAGGGAACACTGAAGCTTTCTTT. This sequence joins TRBV5-6 and TRBJ1-1; perhaps TRBD1 as D (5 bases). The V end lost 0 bases, the J end lost 1 base, and 13 bases lay between the germline ends. Germline lookup yields CDR1 SGHDT and CDR2 YYEEEE. CDR3 size: 16 residues.

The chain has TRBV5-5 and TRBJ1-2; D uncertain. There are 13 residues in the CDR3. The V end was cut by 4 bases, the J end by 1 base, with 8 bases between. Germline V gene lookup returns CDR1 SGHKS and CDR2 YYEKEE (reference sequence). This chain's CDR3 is CASSLGDNYGYTF. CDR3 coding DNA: TGTGCCAGCAGCCTAGGAGATAACTATGGCTACACCTTC.

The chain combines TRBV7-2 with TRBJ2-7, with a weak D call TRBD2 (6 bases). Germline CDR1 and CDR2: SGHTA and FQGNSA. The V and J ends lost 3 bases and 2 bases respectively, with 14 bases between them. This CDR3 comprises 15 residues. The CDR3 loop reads CASSFSGLNPYEQYF. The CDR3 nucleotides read TGTGCCAGCAGCTTCTCGGGACTGAACCCCTACGAGCAGTACTTC.

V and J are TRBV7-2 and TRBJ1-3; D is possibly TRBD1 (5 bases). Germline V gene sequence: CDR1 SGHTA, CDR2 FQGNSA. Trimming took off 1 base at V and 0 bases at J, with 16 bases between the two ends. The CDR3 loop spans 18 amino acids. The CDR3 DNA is TGTGCCAGCAGCTTAGAGGGGAACAGTATGATCTCTGGAAACACCATATATTTT. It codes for CASSLEGNSMISGNTIYF.

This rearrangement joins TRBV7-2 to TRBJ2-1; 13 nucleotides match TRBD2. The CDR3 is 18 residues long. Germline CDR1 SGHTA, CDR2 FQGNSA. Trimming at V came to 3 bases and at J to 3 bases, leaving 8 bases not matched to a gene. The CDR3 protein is CASSFRLGLAGDYNEQFF. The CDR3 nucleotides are TGTGCCAGCAGCTTCAGACTCGGACTAGCGGGAGACTACAATGAGCAGTTCTTC.

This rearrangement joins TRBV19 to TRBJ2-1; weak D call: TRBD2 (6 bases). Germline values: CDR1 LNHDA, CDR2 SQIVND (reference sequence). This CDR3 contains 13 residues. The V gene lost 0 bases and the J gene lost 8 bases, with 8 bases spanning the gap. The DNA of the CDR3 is TGTGCCAGTAGTATAGAGGAGGGCCATGAGCAGTTCTTC. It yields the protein CASSIEEGHEQFF.

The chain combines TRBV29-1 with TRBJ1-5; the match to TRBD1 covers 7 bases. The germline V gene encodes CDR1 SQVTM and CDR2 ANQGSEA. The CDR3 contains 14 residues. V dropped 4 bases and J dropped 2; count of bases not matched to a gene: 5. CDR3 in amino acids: CSVGIGTGNQPQHF. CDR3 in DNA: TGCAGCGTTGGGATCGGGACAGGCAATCAGCCCCAGCATTTT. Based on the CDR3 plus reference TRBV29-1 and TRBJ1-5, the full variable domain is SAVISQKPSRDICQRGTSLTIQCQVDSQVTMMFWYRQQPGQSLTLIATANQGSEATYESGFVIDKFPISRPNLTFSTLTVSNMSPEDSSIYLCSVGIGTGNQPQHFGDGTRLSIL.

CDR3 in DNA: TGTGCCAGCAGCTCCCCTCTCGGACAGGGGGAAAATTCACCCCTCCACTTT. This translates into CASSSPLGQGENSPLHF. This chain uses TRBV7-9 with TRBJ1-6, with 10 bases identical to TRBD1. V dropped 4 bases and J dropped 7; count of bases not matched to a gene: 10. The CDR3 length is 17 residues. The germline V gene encodes CDR1 SEHNR and CDR2 FQNEAQ (reference sequence).

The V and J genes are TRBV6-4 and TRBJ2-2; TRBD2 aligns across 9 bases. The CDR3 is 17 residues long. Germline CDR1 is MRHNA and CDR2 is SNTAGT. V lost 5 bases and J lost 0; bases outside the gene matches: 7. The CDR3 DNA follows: TGTGCCAGCAGTCCCGCCACTAGCGGGTCGAACACCGGGGAGCTGTTTTTT. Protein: CASSPATSGSNTGELFF.